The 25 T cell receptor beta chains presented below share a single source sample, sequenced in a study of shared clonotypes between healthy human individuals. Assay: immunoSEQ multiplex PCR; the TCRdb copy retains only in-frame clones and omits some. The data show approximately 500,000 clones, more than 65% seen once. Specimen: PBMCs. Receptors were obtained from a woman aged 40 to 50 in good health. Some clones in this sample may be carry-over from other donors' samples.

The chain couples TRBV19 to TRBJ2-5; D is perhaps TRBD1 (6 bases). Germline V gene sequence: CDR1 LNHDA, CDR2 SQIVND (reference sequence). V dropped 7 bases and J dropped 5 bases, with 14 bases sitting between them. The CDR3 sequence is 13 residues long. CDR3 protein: CASNQGPWETQYF. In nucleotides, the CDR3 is TGTGCCAGTAACCAGGGGCCGTGGGAGACCCAGTACTTC.

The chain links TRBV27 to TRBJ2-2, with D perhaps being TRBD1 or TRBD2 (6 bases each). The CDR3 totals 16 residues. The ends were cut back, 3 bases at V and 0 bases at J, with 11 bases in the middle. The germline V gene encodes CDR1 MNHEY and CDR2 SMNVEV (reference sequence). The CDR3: CASSLDYRANTGELFF. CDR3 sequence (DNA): TGTGCCAGCAGTTTGGACTACAGGGCGAACACCGGGGAGCTGTTTTTT.

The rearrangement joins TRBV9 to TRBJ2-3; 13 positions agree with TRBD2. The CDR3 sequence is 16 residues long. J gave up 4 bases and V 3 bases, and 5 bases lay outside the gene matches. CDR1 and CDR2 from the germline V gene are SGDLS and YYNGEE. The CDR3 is CASSARLAGGPDTQYF. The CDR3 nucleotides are TGTGCCAGCAGCGCCAGACTAGCGGGAGGACCAGATACGCAGTATTTT.

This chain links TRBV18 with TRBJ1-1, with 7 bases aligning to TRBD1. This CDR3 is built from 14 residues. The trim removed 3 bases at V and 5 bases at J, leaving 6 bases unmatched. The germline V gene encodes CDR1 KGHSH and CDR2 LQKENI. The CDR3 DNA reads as TGTGCCAGCTCACCGGGACAGAGGGGAACTGAAGCTTTCTTT. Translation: CASSPGQRGTEAFF. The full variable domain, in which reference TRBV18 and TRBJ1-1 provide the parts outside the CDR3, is NAGVMQNPRHLVRRRGQEARLRCSPMKGHSHVYWYRQLPEEGLKFMVYLQKENIIDESGMPKERFSAEFPKEGPSILRIQQVVRGDSAAYFCASSPGQRGTEAFFGQGTRLTVV.

This CDR3 reads CASSLLGPEQKLFF. The CDR3 DNA reads as TGTGCCAGCAGTTTATTGGGCCCAGAGCAAAAACTGTTTTTT. This chain uses TRBV27 with TRBJ1-4; no firm D call. Trimming took off 1 base at V and 9 bases at J, with 12 bases between the two ends. Germline assignment: CDR1 MNHEY and CDR2 SMNVEV (reference sequence). The CDR3 totals 14 residues.

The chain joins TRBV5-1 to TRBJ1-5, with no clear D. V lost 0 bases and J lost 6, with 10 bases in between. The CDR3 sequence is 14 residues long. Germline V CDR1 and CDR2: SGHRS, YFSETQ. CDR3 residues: CASSLDGVGQPQHF. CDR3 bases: TGCGCCAGCAGCTTGGACGGGGTAGGTCAGCCCCAGCATTTT.

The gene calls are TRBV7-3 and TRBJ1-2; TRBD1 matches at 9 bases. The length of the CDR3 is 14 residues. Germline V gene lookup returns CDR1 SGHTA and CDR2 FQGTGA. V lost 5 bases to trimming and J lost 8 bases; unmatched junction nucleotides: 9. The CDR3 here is CASSQTDRGGGYTF. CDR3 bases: TGTGCCAGCAGCCAAACCGACAGGGGGGGAGGCTACACCTTC.

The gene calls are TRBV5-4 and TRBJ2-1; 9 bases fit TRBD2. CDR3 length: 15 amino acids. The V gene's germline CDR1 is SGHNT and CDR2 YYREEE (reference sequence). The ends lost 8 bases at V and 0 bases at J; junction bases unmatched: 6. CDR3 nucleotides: TGTGCCAGTCTGGCGGGAGGGAGCTCCTACAATGAGCAGTTCTTC. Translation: CASLAGGSSYNEQFF.

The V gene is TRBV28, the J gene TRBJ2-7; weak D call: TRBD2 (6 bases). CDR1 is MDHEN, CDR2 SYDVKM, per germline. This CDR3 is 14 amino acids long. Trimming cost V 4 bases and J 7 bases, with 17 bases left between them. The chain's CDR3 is CASSSPGTVGEQYF. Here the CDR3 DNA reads TGTGCCAGCAGTTCTCCCGGGACTGTGGGAGAGCAGTACTTC.

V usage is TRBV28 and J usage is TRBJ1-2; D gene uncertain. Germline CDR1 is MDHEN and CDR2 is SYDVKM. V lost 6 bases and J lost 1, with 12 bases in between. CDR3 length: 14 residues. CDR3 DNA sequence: TGTGCCAGCAGCCTCGGGCGGGATAACTATGGCTACACCTTC. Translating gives CASSLGRDNYGYTF.

Here the CDR3 reads CASSLVIAESTDTQYF. DNA for the CDR3: TGTGCCAGCAGCTTAGTTATAGCGGAAAGCACAGATACGCAGTATTTT. The J gene is TRBJ2-3, the V gene TRBV7-9, with D possibly being TRBD2 (6 bases). Between the trimmed V and J ends, which lost 1 base and 0 bases, there was a span of 11 bases. The germline V gene has CDR1 SEHNR and CDR2 FQNEAQ (reference sequence). This CDR3 has 16 residues.

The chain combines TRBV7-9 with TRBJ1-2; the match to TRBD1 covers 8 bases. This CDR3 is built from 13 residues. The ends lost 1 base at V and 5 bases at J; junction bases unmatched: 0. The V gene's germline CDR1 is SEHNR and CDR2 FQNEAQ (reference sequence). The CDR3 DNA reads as TGTGCCAGCAGCTTAGACAGGGGGTATGGCTACACCTTC. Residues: CASSLDRGYGYTF.

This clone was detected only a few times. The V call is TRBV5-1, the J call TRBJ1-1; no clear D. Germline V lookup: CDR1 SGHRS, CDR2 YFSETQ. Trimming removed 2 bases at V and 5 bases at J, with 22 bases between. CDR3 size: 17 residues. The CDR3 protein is CASSFSIRRQVGTEAFF. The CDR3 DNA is TGCGCCAGCAGCTTTTCTATACGTAGACAAGTAGGGACTGAAGCTTTCTTT.

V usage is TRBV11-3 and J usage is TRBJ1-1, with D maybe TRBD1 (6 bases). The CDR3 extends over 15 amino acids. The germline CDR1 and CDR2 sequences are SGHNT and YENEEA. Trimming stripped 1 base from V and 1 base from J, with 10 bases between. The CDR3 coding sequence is TGTGCCAGCAGCTTAGGGGACACTGAGAACACTGAAGCTTTCTTT. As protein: CASSLGDTENTEAFF.

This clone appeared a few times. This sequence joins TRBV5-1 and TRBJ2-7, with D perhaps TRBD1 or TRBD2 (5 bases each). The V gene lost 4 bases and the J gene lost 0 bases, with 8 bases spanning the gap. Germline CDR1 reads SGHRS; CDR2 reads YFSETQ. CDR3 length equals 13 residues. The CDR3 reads CASSRDLSYEQYF. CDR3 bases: TGCGCCAGCAGCCGGGACCTCTCCTACGAGCAGTACTTC.

CDR3 in DNA: TGTGCCAGCAGTTTATCGGCAGGGGGAGAAGCTTTCTTT. Translation: CASSLSAGGEAFF. The rearrangement uses TRBV28 and TRBJ1-1; 7 bases fit TRBD1. V shed 1 base, J shed 8 bases, and the junction held 4 bases outside the gene matches. Germline assignment: CDR1 MDHEN and CDR2 SYDVKM. CDR3 length equals 13 residues.

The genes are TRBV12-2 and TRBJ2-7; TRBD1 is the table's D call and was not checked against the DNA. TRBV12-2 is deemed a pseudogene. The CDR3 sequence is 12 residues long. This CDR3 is CASRRTGCEQYF. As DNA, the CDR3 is TGTGCAAGTCGCCGGACAGGATGCGAGCAGTACTTC.

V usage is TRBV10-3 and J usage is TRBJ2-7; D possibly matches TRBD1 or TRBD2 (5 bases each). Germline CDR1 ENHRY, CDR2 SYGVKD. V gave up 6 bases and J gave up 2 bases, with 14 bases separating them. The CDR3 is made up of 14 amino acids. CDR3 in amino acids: CAISTGRQAYEQYF. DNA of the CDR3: TGTGCCATCAGCACGGGACGCCAAGCCTACGAGCAGTACTTC.

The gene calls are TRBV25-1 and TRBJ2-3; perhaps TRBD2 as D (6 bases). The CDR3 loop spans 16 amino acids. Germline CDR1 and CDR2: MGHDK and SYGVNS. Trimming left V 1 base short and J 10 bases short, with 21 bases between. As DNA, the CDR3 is TGTGCCAGCAGTGAATTCGGTAGTGGCCGAAAGCGGGCGCAGTATTTT. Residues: CASSEFGSGRKRAQYF. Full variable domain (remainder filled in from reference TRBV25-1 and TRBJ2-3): EADIYQTPRYLVIGTGKKITLECSQTMGHDKMYWYQQDPGMELHLIHYSYGVNSTEKGDLSSESTVSRIRTEHFPLTLESARPSHTSQYLCASSEFGSGRKRAQYFGPGTRLTVL.

The CDR3 nucleotides are TGTGCCAGCAGCTTTGGACAGCGAAATAACTATGGCTACACCTTC. It encodes CASSFGQRNNYGYTF. The V call is TRBV11-2, the J call TRBJ1-2; D is perhaps TRBD1 (6 bases). Germline V gene sequence: CDR1 SGHAT, CDR2 FQNNGV. This CDR3 is 15 amino acids long. V gave up 3 bases and J gave up 1 base, with 12 bases separating them.

The chain's CDR3 is CAISEGIAALEKRYTF. In DNA form, the CDR3 reads TGTGCCATCAGTGAGGGTATCGCAGCTTTAGAGAAGCGTTACACCTTC. This rearrangement joins TRBV10-3 to TRBJ1-2; D unresolved. This CDR3 contains 16 residues. The V end was cut by 2 bases, the J end by 11 bases, with 24 bases between. Germline lookup yields CDR1 ENHRY and CDR2 SYGVKD.

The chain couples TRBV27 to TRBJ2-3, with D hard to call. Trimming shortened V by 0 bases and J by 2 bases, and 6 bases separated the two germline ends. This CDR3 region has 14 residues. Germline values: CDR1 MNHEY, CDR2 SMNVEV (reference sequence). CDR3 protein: CASSLSTVTDTQYF. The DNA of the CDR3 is TGTGCCAGCAGTTTATCTACGGTCACAGATACGCAGTATTTT.

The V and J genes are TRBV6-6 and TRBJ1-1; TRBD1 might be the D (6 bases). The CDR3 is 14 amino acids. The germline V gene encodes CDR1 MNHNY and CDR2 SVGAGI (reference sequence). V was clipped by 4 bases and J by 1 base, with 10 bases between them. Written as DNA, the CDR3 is TGTGCCAGCAGTTTCGACAGGTCGAACACTGAAGCTTTCTTT. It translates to CASSFDRSNTEAFF.

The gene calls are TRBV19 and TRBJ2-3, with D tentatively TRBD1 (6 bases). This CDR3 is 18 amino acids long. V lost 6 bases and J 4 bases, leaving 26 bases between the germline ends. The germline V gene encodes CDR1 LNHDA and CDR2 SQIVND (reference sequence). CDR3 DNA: TGTGCCAGTAGCCTAGGGGGTCCGCCAAACACCAGGGCAGATACGCAGTATTTT. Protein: CASSLGGPPNTRADTQYF.

The CDR3 protein is CASSYLGRSPYEQYF. CDR3 in DNA: TGTGCCAGCAGTTATCTCGGACGAAGTCCCTACGAGCAGTACTTC. The chain employs TRBV6-6 and TRBJ2-7; D gene uncertain. The ends were cut back, 3 bases at V and 2 bases at J, with 14 bases in the middle. Germline assignment: CDR1 MNHNY and CDR2 SVGAGI (reference sequence). The CDR3 length is 15 residues.